The 9 T cell receptor beta chains given below trace back to one sample, sequenced in a study of CXCR3-negative and CXCR3-positive naive CD8 T cells. Study results and caveats: Naive CXCR3-positive cells had TRB CDR3s more hydrophobic than those of CXCR3-negative naive cells.

The TRB cDNA libraries were prepared by 5' RACE with UMI labels. For each CDR3 protein, TCRdb gives one entry from its re-call of the 5' RACE reads, without DNA. The record lists under 150,000 distinct CDR3 sequences, of which the ten most abundant hold 0.25% to 0.3%. These receptors lack a known antigen. Sequenced: naive CXCR3+ CD8+ T cells from blood. Subset of the sample: CD45RO-CCR7+CD27+CD95- naive CD8+ T cells expressing CXCR3 (TNR3+). These receptors originate from a human donor in good health. Some clones in this sample may be carry-over from other donors' samples.

The rearrangement uses TRBV7-3 and TRBJ1-2. The CDR3 runs to 13 residues. Per the germline V gene, CDR1 is SGHTA and CDR2 is FQGTGA. CDR3 loop: CASSLQSGYGYTF. Together with reference TRBV7-3 and TRBJ1-2, the CDR3 gives the full variable domain: GAGVSQTPSNKVTEKGKYVELRCDPISGHTALYWYRQSLGQGPEFLIYFQGTGAADDSGLPNDRFFAVRPEGSVSTLKIQRTERGDSAVYLCASSLQSGYGYTFGSGTRLTVV.

This chain connects TRBV6-6 to TRBJ2-7; with no DNA, the TCRdb D assignment of TRBD1 cannot be verified. The CDR3 runs to 13 residues. Germline V CDR1 and CDR2: MNHNY, SVGAGI (reference sequence). The CDR3 protein is CASGQGSSYEQYF.

The chain combines TRBV10-1 with TRBJ1-1. The CDR3 spans 13 residues. Germline V gene sequence: CDR1 WNHNN, CDR2 SYGVQD (reference sequence). CDR3 sequence: CGSSGTAGTEAFF.

The chain links TRBV7-9 to TRBJ2-1. The CDR3 has 14 residues. The germline V gene encodes CDR1 SEHNR and CDR2 FQNEAQ (reference sequence). The CDR3 protein is CASSFLGTYNEQFF.

V gene TRBV5-1 combines with J gene TRBJ2-7; TCRdb names TRBD1, which stays unverified in the absence of DNA. CDR3 length: 17 residues. The germline V gene encodes CDR1 SGHRS and CDR2 YFSETQ. The CDR3 loop reads CASSPPSTGQGSYEQYF.

The rearrangement uses TRBV20-1 and TRBJ2-7; the D call of TRBD1 rests on TCRdb alone, since no DNA is present to check it. CDR3 length equals 15 residues. Germline V lookup: CDR1 DFQATT, CDR2 SNEGSKA (reference sequence). CDR3 protein: CSARPRTGKQSEQYF.

The V and J genes are TRBV7-9 and TRBJ2-2. Germline V gene lookup returns CDR1 SEHNR and CDR2 FQNEAQ (reference sequence). The CDR3 extends over 13 amino acids. The CDR3 is CASSQGNTGELFF.

The rearrangement joins TRBV27 to TRBJ2-3; TCRdb indicates TRBD2, and absent DNA this call remains unverified. The CDR3 loop spans 14 amino acids. Germline assignment: CDR1 MNHEY and CDR2 SMNVEV (reference sequence). CDR3 protein: CASSSGPAAATQYF.

This sequence joins TRBV7-6 and TRBJ1-1; TCRdb's D call, TRBD1, is unchecked because there is no DNA. Germline loops: CDR1 SGHVS, CDR2 FNYEAQ. The CDR3 loop spans 16 amino acids. The CDR3 reads CASSLDGTGGFTEAFF.